Presented here are 23 T cell receptor beta chains from one specimen sequenced in a study of T cell repertoires in cytomegalovirus infection. TCRdb reprocessed the reads via MiXCR and lists one record per CDR3 protein. Of hundreds of thousands of distinct CDR3 sequences in the sample, roughly 36% were seen once. These receptors have no identified antigens. The sequences come from cultured PBMCs, collected from culture after CMV antigen stimulation. These receptors came from a human donor in good health (CMV status not recorded). Some clones in this sample may be carry-over from other donors' samples.

This sequence joins TRBV6-2 or TRBV6-3 and TRBJ2-3; a possible D gene is TRBD2 (7 bases). Germline V lookup: CDR1 MNHEY, CDR2 SVGEGT. This CDR3 contains 17 residues. The V gene lost 6 bases and the J gene lost 5 bases, with 24 bases spanning the gap. CDR3 in amino acids: CASRPEGGLVEEDTQYF. The CDR3 nucleotides are TGTGCCAGCAGACCCGAGGGGGGGCTTGTGGAAGAAGATACGCAGTATTTT.

The rearrangement joins TRBV18 to TRBJ2-5, with D possibly being TRBD1 or TRBD2 (6 bases each). V dropped 8 bases and J dropped 4 bases, with 17 bases sitting between them. Germline V gives CDR1 KGHSH, CDR2 LQKENI. This CDR3 has 14 residues. CDR3 protein: CASATAGGGETQYF. CDR3 nucleotide sequence: TGTGCCAGCGCAACGGCAGGAGGGGGAGAGACCCAGTACTTC.

This clonotype came up a few times. The chain uses TRBV28 and TRBJ2-6; TRBD1 aligns across 10 bases. The CDR3 sequence is 17 residues long. Germline CDR1 is MDHEN and CDR2 is SYDVKM. V was pared by 8 bases and J by 1 base, with 8 bases of the junction left unmatched. Here the CDR3 DNA reads TGTGCCAGCCAACCGGGACAGGGGTTATCTGGGGCCAACGTCCTGACTTTC. It encodes CASQPGQGLSGANVLTF.

The rearrangement links TRBV28 to TRBJ2-5; no reliable D call. This CDR3 has 13 residues. CDR1 and CDR2 from the germline V gene are MDHEN and SYDVKM. V dropped 6 bases and J dropped 7 bases, with 15 bases sitting between them. The DNA for the CDR3 is TGTGCCAGCAGCTCCCCTTGGGTTGGGACCCAGTACTTC. It encodes CASSSPWVGTQYF. Based on the CDR3 plus reference TRBV28 and TRBJ2-5, the full variable domain is DVKVTQSSRYLVKRTGEKVFLECVQDMDHENMFWYRQDPGLGLRLIYFSYDVKMKEKGDIPEGYSVSREKKERFSLILESASTNQTSMYLCASSSPWVGTQYFGPGTRLLVL.

J is TRBJ1-2 and V is TRBV2; 7 bases align to TRBD1. The V segment lost 8 bases and the J segment 2 bases; nucleotides outside the gene matches: 2. Germline assignment: CDR1 SNHLY and CDR2 FYNNEI. The CDR3 has 12 amino acids. CDR3 protein: CASGDRNYGYTF. Here the CDR3 DNA reads TGTGCCAGCGGGGACAGAAACTATGGCTACACCTTC.

J is TRBJ2-7 and V is TRBV6-1, with 7 bases identical to TRBD1. This CDR3 contains 12 residues. The germline V gene has CDR1 MNHNS and CDR2 SASEGT. Trimming removed 6 bases from V and 5 bases from J; junction bases left unmatched: 4. Here the CDR3 reads CASRRTGNEQYF. CDR3 DNA sequence: TGTGCCAGCAGGAGGACAGGCAACGAGCAGTACTTC.

The rearrangement joins TRBV10-3 to TRBJ1-1, with D tentatively TRBD1 (5 bases). This CDR3 spans 14 amino acids. V was trimmed by 4 bases and J by 6 bases, leaving 15 bases between them. Germline CDR1 and CDR2: ENHRY and SYGVKD. In DNA form, the CDR3 reads TGTGCCATCAGTGTTACCGGGGGGAAGGCTGAAGCTTTCTTT. It specifies CAISVTGGKAEAFF.

The chain has TRBV6-6 and TRBJ1-5; D ambiguous. The germline V gene has CDR1 MNHNY and CDR2 SVGAGI (reference sequence). The V end lost 0 bases, the J end lost 0 bases, and 6 bases lay between the germline ends. CDR3 size: 15 residues. CDR3 nucleotides: TGTGCCAGCAGTTACTCGTCGGTTAGCAATCAGCCCCAGCATTTT. Translating gives CASSYSSVSNQPQHF.

This clonotype appeared many times. The V call is TRBV7-2, the J call TRBJ2-1; D not certain. The V gene's germline CDR1 is SGHTA and CDR2 FQGNSA. V lost 2 bases and J 2 bases, leaving 4 bases between the germline ends. There are 13 residues in the CDR3. CDR3 bases: TGTGCCAGCAGCTTAAGTGCCTACAATGAGCAGTTCTTC. Its protein is CASSLSAYNEQFF.

The CDR3 reads CASSLIQGGELFF. The CDR3 bases are TGTGCCAGCAGCTTAATTCAGGGCGGGGAGCTGTTTTTT. V and J are TRBV7-8 and TRBJ2-2, with D tentatively TRBD1 (5 bases). This CDR3 is 13 amino acids long. Germline V lookup: CDR1 SGHVS, CDR2 FQNEAQ. V was cut by 2 bases and J by 7 bases, with 8 bases left in between.

The chain recombines TRBV28 with TRBJ2-3; 9 nucleotides align to TRBD2. CDR1 MDHEN and CDR2 SYDVKM come from the germline V gene. J was trimmed by 5 bases and V by 6 bases; bases with no gene match: 9. The CDR3 length is 15 residues. The CDR3 protein is CASSSGGGAEDTQYF. The CDR3 DNA follows: TGTGCCAGCAGCTCGGGCGGGGGGGCGGAAGATACGCAGTATTTT.

The chain has TRBV2 and TRBJ1-4; no clear D. The CDR3 is 14 amino acids. Germline assignment: CDR1 SNHLY and CDR2 FYNNEI. With 2 bases removed from V and 3 bases from J, the gap between germline ends came to 7 bases. Written as DNA, the CDR3 is TGTGCCAGCAGTGAATCGGTGTCTAATGAAAAACTGTTTTTT. It is translated as CASSESVSNEKLFF.

The chain employs TRBV7-1 and TRBJ1-5; 10 bases agree with TRBD1. TRBV7-1 belongs to the ORF category, with a function that is uncertain. The length of the CDR3 is 14 residues. J lost 6 bases, V lost 4 bases, and 3 bases had no gene match. Here the CDR3 DNA reads TGTGCCAGCAGCTACCGGGACAGGGGTCAGCCCCAGCATTTT. Translated, it gives CASSYRDRGQPQHF.

This clonotype occurred a few times. This sequence joins TRBV7-8 and TRBJ2-7, with D possibly TRBD1 on 6 matching bases. This CDR3 is built from 16 residues. Between the trimmed V and J ends, which lost 4 bases and 6 bases, there was a span of 22 bases. Germline lookup yields CDR1 SGHVS and CDR2 FQNEAQ. CDR3: CASSSTTGLRGSEQYF. CDR3 DNA sequence: TGTGCCAGCAGCTCGACGACTGGGCTCAGGGGTTCCGAGCAGTACTTC.

This clonotype was seen a few times. V is TRBV15 and J is TRBJ1-4, with a possible D match to TRBD1 (6 bases). The CDR3 runs 15 residues. The V gene lost 3 bases and the J gene lost 3 bases, with 11 bases spanning the gap. Germline V lookup: CDR1 LNHNV, CDR2 YYDKDF (reference sequence). The CDR3 DNA reads TGTGCCACCAGCAGGTCCAGGGGAGCTAATGAAAAACTGTTTTTT. It specifies CATSRSRGANEKLFF.

This clonotype has just a few counts. The chain is built from TRBV15 and TRBJ2-1, with 9 bases lining up with TRBD2. Germline-derived CDR1 and CDR2 are LNHNV and YYDKDF (reference sequence). This CDR3 has 16 residues. After removal of 1 base from V and 3 bases from J, the junction contained 4 bases not matched to a gene. The CDR3 sequence: CATSRGLAGIYNEQFF. DNA of the CDR3: TGTGCCACCAGCAGAGGTCTAGCGGGAATCTACAATGAGCAGTTCTTC.

The gene calls are TRBV7-9 and TRBJ2-5; 9 nucleotides match TRBD1. Germline V gene sequence: CDR1 SEHNR, CDR2 FQNEAQ (reference sequence). V was clipped by 5 bases and J by 5 bases; unmatched bases: 6. This CDR3 is built from 14 residues. The CDR3 DNA is TGTGCCAGCAGCCAACAGGGGGCTGGGGAGACCCAGTACTTC. It translates to CASSQQGAGETQYF.

The rearrangement joins TRBV20-1 to TRBJ2-5; TRBD1 matches 8 bases. With V trimmed by 3 bases and J by 2 bases, 8 bases remained unmatched. The CDR3 length is 15 residues. Germline V gene lookup returns CDR1 DFQATT and CDR2 SNEGSKA (reference sequence). CDR3 coding DNA: TGCAGTGCTAGTGCTTCGGACAGGGCACAAGAGACCCAGTACTTC. This translates into CSASASDRAQETQYF.

The genes are TRBV6-1 and TRBJ2-2, with D possibly being TRBD2 (5 bases). The CDR3 length is 14 residues. Trimming removed 5 bases from V and 6 bases from J, with 13 bases in between. Germline loops: CDR1 MNHNS, CDR2 SASEGT. The DNA of the CDR3 is TGTGCCAGCAGTAGCGGTAATGCCCCCGGGGAGCTGTTTTTT. It specifies CASSSGNAPGELFF.

The chain is built from TRBV6-5 and TRBJ2-3; the D is unclear. Germline CDR1 MNHEY, CDR2 SVGAGI. V dropped 0 bases and J dropped 9 bases, with 10 bases sitting between them. The CDR3 runs to 13 residues. The CDR3 region has the DNA TGTGCCAGCAGTTACTCAACACGGACCACGCAGTATTTT. Translating gives CASSYSTRTTQYF.

Notes on this clonotype: At one boundary the junction diverges from the germline segment, which might be a read error. The gene calls are TRBV20-1 and TRBJ2-1; D not certain. The CDR3 extends over 12 amino acids. The germline CDR1 and CDR2 sequences are DFQATT and SNEGSKA (reference sequence). DNA of the CDR3: TGCAGTGCTAGATTAATAGAAAATGGGCAGTTCTTC. It yields the protein CSARLIENGQFF.

The chain has TRBV6-2 or TRBV6-3 and TRBJ1-5; TRBD1 might be the D (5 bases). V lost 2 bases, J lost 6 bases, and 11 bases lay in between. CDR1 is MNHEY, CDR2 SVGEGT, per germline. The CDR3 has 14 amino acids. This CDR3 is CASSYDGTFQPQHF. CDR3 bases: TGTGCCAGCAGTTACGACGGGACCTTTCAGCCCCAGCATTTT.

This chain links TRBV6-2 or TRBV6-3 with TRBJ1-2; D remains ambiguous. V was shortened by 0 bases and J by 0 bases, with 11 bases between the two germline ends. CDR3 size: 16 residues. CDR1 is MNHEY and CDR2 is SVGEGT in the germline V gene. The CDR3 DNA follows: TGTGCCAGCAGTTACTCTCCGGACCCAGCTAACTATGGCTACACCTTC. Its translation is CASSYSPDPANYGYTF.